A single sample is the source of the 31 T cell receptor beta chains below, sequenced in a study of graft-versus-host responses after intestinal transplantation. Their antigen targets remain unknown. Some clones are missing from TCRdb's copy, which holds only in-frame ones; the method was immunoSEQ multiplex PCR. There are tens of thousands of clones in the sample; roughly nine tenths occur only once, and more than 0.4% lies in the top ten. The specimen was unstimulated CD8+ T cells sorted from spleen or lymph node cells, collected before intestinal transplant. The receptors originated from a human donor who received an intestinal transplant.

The chain employs TRBV7-9 and TRBJ2-1; TRBD2 matches at 14 bases. V was clipped by 8 bases and J by 6 bases; unmatched bases: 0. Germline V gene lookup returns CDR1 SEHNR and CDR2 FQNEAQ (reference sequence). The CDR3 totals 13 residues. CDR3 in DNA: TGTGCCAGCGGGACTAGCGGGAGCAATGAGCAGTTCTTC. Translation gives CASGTSGSNEQFF. Full variable domain (outside the CDR3, taken from reference TRBV7-9 and TRBJ2-1): DTGVSQNPRHKITKRGQNVTFRCDPISEHNRLYWYRQTLGQGPEFLTYFQNEAQLEKSRLLSDRFSAERPKGSFSTLEIQRTEQGDSAMYLCASGTSGSNEQFFGPGTRLTVL.

CDR3 region: CASSQDGGREQFF. The CDR3 coding sequence is TGCGCCAGCAGCCAGGACGGGGGGCGGGAGCAGTTCTTC. The chain combines TRBV4-1 with TRBJ2-1; the D gene is possibly TRBD2 (7 bases). CDR1 MGHRA and CDR2 YSYEKL come from the germline V gene. CDR3 length equals 13 residues. V lost 3 bases and J 10 bases, leaving 13 bases between the germline ends.

The chain recombines TRBV5-1 with TRBJ2-7, with 9 bases aligning to TRBD1. V gave up 0 bases and J gave up 2 bases; unmatched junction bases: 12. CDR3 length: 18 amino acids. Germline V gives CDR1 SGHRS, CDR2 YFSETQ. The CDR3 region is CASSLALGGTGPPYEQYF. The DNA for the CDR3 is TGCGCCAGCAGCTTGGCCCTCGGAGGGACAGGGCCCCCCTACGAGCAGTACTTC.

This clone was seen a handful of times. The rearrangement joins TRBV19 to TRBJ1-2; possibly TRBD1 for D (6 bases). The CDR3 extends over 13 amino acids. The V end was cut by 3 bases, the J end by 6 bases, with 11 bases between. Germline V CDR1 and CDR2: LNHDA, SQIVND (reference sequence). The CDR3 here is CASSMSGADGYTF. The CDR3 DNA reads TGTGCCAGTAGTATGTCAGGGGCGGATGGCTACACCTTC. The full variable domain, with the rest looked up from reference TRBV19 and TRBJ1-2, is DGGITQSPKYLFRKEGQNVTLSCEQNLNHDAMYWYRQDPGQGLRLIYYSQIVNDFQKGDIAEGYSVSREKKESFPLTVTSAQKNPTAFYLCASSMSGADGYTFGSGTRLTVV.

The J gene is TRBJ1-4, the V gene TRBV10-3, with D unresolved. Trimming took off 0 bases at V and 6 bases at J, with 11 bases between the two ends. This CDR3 region has 15 residues. The germline V gene encodes CDR1 ENHRY and CDR2 SYGVKD. CDR3 region: CAISESGRLDEKLFF. CDR3 in DNA: TGTGCCATCAGTGAGTCGGGCAGGTTAGATGAAAAACTGTTTTTT.

The chain recombines TRBV7-9 with TRBJ2-1; 8 nucleotides line up with TRBD2. V lost 4 bases to trimming and J lost 6 bases; unmatched junction nucleotides: 5. CDR3 length equals 14 residues. CDR1 is SEHNR, CDR2 FQNEAQ, per germline (reference sequence). CDR3 loop: CASSWPGLGNEQFF. The CDR3 bases are TGTGCCAGCAGCTGGCCGGGACTAGGCAATGAGCAGTTCTTC. Using reference TRBV7-9 and TRBJ2-1 for the parts outside the CDR3, the full variable domain is DTGVSQNPRHKITKRGQNVTFRCDPISEHNRLYWYRQTLGQGPEFLTYFQNEAQLEKSRLLSDRFSAERPKGSFSTLEIQRTEQGDSAMYLCASSWPGLGNEQFFGPGTRLTVL.

As to this clone: This CDR3 is also generated by other DNA sequences in the sample. The genes are TRBV7-6 and TRBJ2-7, with D possibly being TRBD1 (6 bases). CDR3 length: 14 residues. Per the germline V gene, CDR1 is SGHVS and CDR2 is FNYEAQ. V lost 5 bases to trimming and J lost 4 bases, with 15 bases between them. The CDR3 spells CASSPGAITYEQYF. In nucleotides, the CDR3 is TGTGCCAGCAGCCCAGGGGCAATAACTTACGAGCAGTACTTC.

The rearrangement uses TRBV9 and TRBJ2-5; 9 bases are a match to TRBD1. The CDR3 runs to 15 residues. Germline-derived CDR1 and CDR2 are SGDLS and YYNGEE. The junction had 2 bases not matched to a gene; V was cut back by 0 bases and J by 2 bases. DNA of the CDR3: TGTGCCAGCAGCGTAGGGGACAGGGAACAAGAGACCCAGTACTTC. It encodes CASSVGDREQETQYF.

This chain connects TRBV4-1 to TRBJ2-7; TRBD2 might be the D (5 bases). In germline, CDR1 is MGHRA, CDR2 YSYEKL. V dropped 2 bases and J dropped 0 bases, with 14 bases sitting between them. There are 16 residues in the CDR3. CDR3 DNA: TGCGCCAGCAGCCAAACCTCGGCGGGCGGCTCCTACGAGCAGTACTTC. Amino acid sequence: CASSQTSAGGSYEQYF.

The V and J genes are TRBV15 and TRBJ1-1; D might be TRBD1 (5 bases). V lost 4 bases, J lost 3 bases, and 9 bases lay in between. The CDR3 length is 13 residues. The germline gives CDR1 LNHNV, CDR2 YYDKDF (reference sequence). CDR3 bases: TGTGCCACCAGCACAGGGTTTCACACTGAAGCTTTCTTT. This gives the protein CATSTGFHTEAFF.

This clone appeared a few times. V gene TRBV30 combines with J gene TRBJ2-7, with 7 bases fitting TRBD1. The CDR3 runs 13 residues. Germline V CDR1 and CDR2: GTSNPN, SVGIG (reference sequence). The J segment lost 2 bases and the V segment lost 5 bases, leaving 6 bases of the junction unmatched. CDR3 residues: CAWGTAETYEQYF. The CDR3 nucleotides read TGTGCCTGGGGGACAGCGGAGACCTACGAGCAGTACTTC.

The chain uses TRBV6-5 and TRBJ2-5, with D maybe TRBD2 (5 bases). The assigned J gene may be wrong: the sequence end matches TRBJ2-7 better. The CDR3 runs 14 residues. Looked up from germline, CDR1 is MNHEY and CDR2 is SVGAGI. CDR3 region: CASSPWTGVNEQYF. DNA for the CDR3: TGTGCCAGCAGTCCCTGGACCGGGGTAAACGAGCAGTACTTC.

The V gene is TRBV19, the J gene TRBJ2-1; 8 nucleotides align to TRBD2. After removal of 8 bases from V and 4 bases from J, the junction contained 7 bases not matched to a gene. CDR1 LNHDA and CDR2 SQIVND come from the germline V gene (reference sequence). The CDR3 totals 14 residues. The CDR3 DNA follows: TGTGCCAGTGAGAGCGGGGGTACTTACAATGAGCAGTTCTTC. Its protein product is CASESGGTYNEQFF.

The genes are TRBV27 and TRBJ2-5; D is undetermined. The end of the DNA aligns better with TRBJ2-7, so the J call may be wrong. Germline CDR1 MNHEY, CDR2 SMNVEV (reference sequence). The CDR3 runs 11 residues. The CDR3 sequence is CASSFGLEQYF. For the CDR3, the DNA is TGTGCCAGCAGTTTTGGTCTCGAGCAGTACTTC.

This clone was picked up one time. The chain couples TRBV7-9 to TRBJ2-7; 7 bases map to TRBD2. The V gene end was trimmed by 1 base and the J gene end by 0 bases; junction bases not matched to a gene: 12. This CDR3 comprises 18 residues. The germline gives CDR1 SEHNR, CDR2 FQNEAQ (reference sequence). In DNA form, the CDR3 reads TGTGCCAGCAGCTTAGGGGGAGGGCCCCAGCCCCCCTCCTACGAGCAGTACTTC. Translated: CASSLGGGPQPPSYEQYF. Full variable domain (remainder filled in from reference TRBV7-9 and TRBJ2-7): DTGVSQNPRHKITKRGQNVTFRCDPISEHNRLYWYRQTLGQGPEFLTYFQNEAQLEKSRLLSDRFSAERPKGSFSTLEIQRTEQGDSAMYLCASSLGGGPQPPSYEQYFGPGTRLTVT.

The CDR3 DNA is TGTGCCAGCAGTCAACACATGAACACTGAAGCTTTCTTT. It yields the protein CASSQHMNTEAFF. V gene TRBV7-6 combines with J gene TRBJ1-1; no firm D call. The germline V gene encodes CDR1 SGHVS and CDR2 FNYEAQ. This CDR3 comprises 13 residues. Trimming removed 6 bases at V and 0 bases at J, with 8 bases between.

The chain's CDR3 is CASSPIRTGTATDYTF. The CDR3 nucleotides are TGCGCCAGCAGCCCAATTAGGACAGGTACCGCTACTGACTACACCTTC. The chain combines TRBV4-1 with TRBJ1-2; 7 positions match TRBD1. The CDR3 is 16 amino acids. V shed 4 bases and J 10 bases; nucleotides not matched to a gene: 18. Germline values: CDR1 MGHRA, CDR2 YSYEKL.

The gene calls are TRBV10-1 and TRBJ2-7; D ambiguous. The CDR3 covers 12 residues. Germline CDR1 WNHNN, CDR2 SYGVQD (reference sequence). Trimming shortened V by 0 bases and J by 3 bases, and 3 bases separated the two germline ends. The CDR3 region is CASSESSYEQYF. CDR3 sequence (DNA): TGCGCCAGCAGTGAGTCGAGCTACGAGCAGTACTTC.

This clone was counted once. This chain uses TRBV30 with TRBJ1-2; no clear D gene. The CDR3 is made up of 13 amino acids. The ends were cut back, 8 bases at V and 2 bases at J, with 15 bases in the middle. The germline CDR1 and CDR2 sequences are GTSNPN and SVGIG (reference sequence). Here the CDR3 DNA reads TGTGCCCGGGGAGACTTCCTAAACTATGGCTACACCTTC. It yields the protein CARGDFLNYGYTF.

The V call is TRBV9, the J call TRBJ2-5, with a tentative D call TRBD2 (7 bases). V lost 3 bases, J lost 5 bases, and 14 bases lay in between. CDR1 and CDR2 from the germline V gene are SGDLS and YYNGEE. The CDR3 has 14 amino acids. This CDR3 is CASSEVGGGETQYF. CDR3 sequence (DNA): TGTGCCAGCAGCGAAGTGGGAGGGGGGGAGACCCAGTACTTC.

The J gene is TRBJ2-1, the V gene TRBV5-6, with 10 bases identical to TRBD2. Germline V lookup: CDR1 SGHDT, CDR2 YYEEEE. Losses at the gene ends were 4 bases for V and 8 bases for J; bases not matched to a gene: 3. This CDR3 region has 13 residues. The CDR3 protein is CASSLAGVDEQFF. CDR3 nucleotide sequence: TGTGCCAGCAGCCTAGCGGGAGTAGATGAGCAGTTCTTC.

This clone has just a few counts. V and J are TRBV2 and TRBJ2-7; TRBD2 matches at 9 bases. This CDR3 has 14 amino acids. The junction had 1 base not matched to a gene; V was cut back by 1 base and J by 3 bases. Germline V gene sequence: CDR1 SNHLY, CDR2 FYNNEI. This CDR3 reads CASSEGLADYEQYF. Here the CDR3 DNA reads TGTGCCAGCAGTGAAGGACTAGCGGACTACGAGCAGTACTTC.

The CDR3 DNA reads as TGTGCCACCGAGACCGGGACAGGGAGGGTAGACACCGGGGAGCTGTTTTTT. It translates to CATETGTGRVDTGELFF. The chain is built from TRBV11-2 and TRBJ2-2, with TRBD1 matching over 9 bases. Germline V gives CDR1 SGHAT, CDR2 FQNNGV. V was clipped by 10 bases and J by 3 bases; unmatched bases: 15. The CDR3 runs to 17 residues.

The chain is built from TRBV5-4 and TRBJ2-5; tentatively, D is TRBD2 (7 bases). This CDR3 region has 16 residues. In germline, CDR1 is SGHNT, CDR2 YYREEE (reference sequence). Trimming removed 3 bases at V and 2 bases at J, with 17 bases between. The CDR3 loop is CASSYSRGAGQETQYF. As DNA, the CDR3 is TGTGCCAGCAGCTATTCACGGGGGGCCGGTCAAGAGACCCAGTACTTC.

V and J are TRBV5-5 and TRBJ2-2; 10 bases are a match to TRBD1. CDR1 is SGHKS and CDR2 is YYEKEE in the germline V gene (reference sequence). Germline trimming cut 2 bases from V and 5 bases from J; bases unmatched to any gene: 3. The CDR3 has 15 residues. Here the CDR3 reads CASSFDRGPTGELFF. CDR3 sequence (DNA): TGTGCCAGCAGCTTCGACAGGGGGCCGACCGGGGAGCTGTTTTTT.

The chain recombines TRBV7-9 with TRBJ2-1; D is uncertain. The CDR3 extends over 14 amino acids. With 1 base removed from V and 1 base from J, the gap between germline ends came to 5 bases. Germline CDR1 is SEHNR and CDR2 is FQNEAQ (reference sequence). CDR3 DNA sequence: TGTGCCAGCAGCTTAGAGAGTTCCTACAATGAGCAGTTCTTC. It specifies CASSLESSYNEQFF.

This chain links TRBV30 with TRBJ1-2; the match to TRBD1 covers 8 bases. CDR3 length equals 14 residues. The J segment lost 6 bases and the V segment lost 2 bases, leaving 8 bases of the junction unmatched. CDR1 is GTSNPN, CDR2 SVGIG, per germline (reference sequence). The CDR3 sequence: CAWSSTGTGHGYTF. DNA of the CDR3: TGTGCCTGGAGTTCCACTGGGACAGGCCATGGCTACACCTTC.

The V and J genes are TRBV7-6 and TRBJ2-7; 7 nucleotides line up with TRBD2. CDR1 is SGHVS and CDR2 is FNYEAQ in the germline V gene. Losses at the gene ends were 1 base for V and 1 base for J; bases not matched to a gene: 4. The CDR3 has 15 residues. The CDR3 DNA reads TGTGCCAGCAGCTTAGGAGCGGGGCCGTCCTACGAGCAGTACTTC. Its translation: CASSLGAGPSYEQYF.

The rearrangement links TRBV5-1 to TRBJ2-2; tentatively, D is TRBD2 (5 bases). V dropped 0 bases and J dropped 5 bases, with 8 bases sitting between them. The CDR3 is 14 amino acids. CDR1 SGHRS and CDR2 YFSETQ come from the germline V gene. CDR3 region: CASSLEPGTGELFF. Written as DNA, the CDR3 is TGCGCCAGCAGCTTGGAGCCGGGGACCGGGGAGCTGTTTTTT.

The genes are TRBV21-1 and TRBJ1-5; the DNA was not used to check the table's D call, TRBD1. TRBV21-1 is labeled a pseudogene. The CDR3 runs to 16 residues. In nucleotides, the CDR3 is TGTGCCAGCAGCGAGAGAGGACAGTCTAGCAATCAGCCCCAGCATTTT. It encodes CASSERGQSSNQPQHF.

The rearrangement joins TRBV29-1 to TRBJ1-1; 8 bases line up with TRBD1. The germline gives CDR1 SQVTM, CDR2 ANQGSEA. This CDR3 has 14 residues. Trimming removed 6 bases from V and 4 bases from J; junction bases left unmatched: 10. Here the CDR3 DNA reads TGCAGCGTGCGAGGGGGACAGGAGCGCACTGAAGCTTTCTTT. Its translation is CSVRGGQERTEAFF.